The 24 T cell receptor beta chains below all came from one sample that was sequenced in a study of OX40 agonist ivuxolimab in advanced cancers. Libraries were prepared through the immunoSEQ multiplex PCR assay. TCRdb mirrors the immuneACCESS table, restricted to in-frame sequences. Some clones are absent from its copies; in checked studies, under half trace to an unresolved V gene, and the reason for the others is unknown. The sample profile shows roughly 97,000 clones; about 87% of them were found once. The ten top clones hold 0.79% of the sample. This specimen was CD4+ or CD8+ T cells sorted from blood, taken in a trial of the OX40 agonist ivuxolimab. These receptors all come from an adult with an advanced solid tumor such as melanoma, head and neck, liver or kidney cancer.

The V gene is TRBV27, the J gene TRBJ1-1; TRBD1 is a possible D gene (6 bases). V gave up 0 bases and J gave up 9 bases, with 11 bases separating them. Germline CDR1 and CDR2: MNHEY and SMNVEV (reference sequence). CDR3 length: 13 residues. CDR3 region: CASSLSRGQQAFF. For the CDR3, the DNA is TGTGCCAGCAGTTTATCGCGAGGACAGCAAGCTTTCTTT.

This CDR3 reads CASTMDSISTDTQYF. DNA of the CDR3: TGTGCCAGCACCATGGACAGCATTAGCACAGATACGCAGTATTTT. This chain uses TRBV9 with TRBJ2-3; D perhaps matches TRBD1 (6 bases). This CDR3 has 15 residues. V gave up 6 bases and J gave up 0 bases, with 14 bases separating them. The germline V gene encodes CDR1 SGDLS and CDR2 YYNGEE. The full variable domain, in which reference TRBV9 and TRBJ2-3 provide the parts outside the CDR3, is DSGVTQTPKHLITATGQRVTLRCSPRSGDLSVYWYQQSLDQGLQFLIQYYNGEERAKGNILERFSAQQFPDLHSELNLSSLELGDSALYFCASTMDSISTDTQYFGPGTRLTVL.

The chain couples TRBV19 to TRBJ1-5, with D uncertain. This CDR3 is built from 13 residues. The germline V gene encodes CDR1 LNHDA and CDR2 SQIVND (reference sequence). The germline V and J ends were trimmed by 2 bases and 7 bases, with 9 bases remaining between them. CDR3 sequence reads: CASSITDRQPQHF. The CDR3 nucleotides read TGTGCCAGTAGTATAACCGACCGGCAGCCCCAGCATTTT.

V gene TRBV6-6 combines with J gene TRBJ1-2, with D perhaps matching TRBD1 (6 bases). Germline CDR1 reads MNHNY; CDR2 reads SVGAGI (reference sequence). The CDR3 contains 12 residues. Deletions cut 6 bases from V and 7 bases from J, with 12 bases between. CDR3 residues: CASSLTGSGYTF. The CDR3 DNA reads TGTGCCAGCAGCCTCACAGGGTCTGGCTACACCTTC.

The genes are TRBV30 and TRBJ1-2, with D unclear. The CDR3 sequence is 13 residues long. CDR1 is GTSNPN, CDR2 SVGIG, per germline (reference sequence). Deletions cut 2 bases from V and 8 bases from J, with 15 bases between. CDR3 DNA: TGTGCCTGGAGTATCAGTGACCGACGGGGCTACACCTTC. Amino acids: CAWSISDRRGYTF.

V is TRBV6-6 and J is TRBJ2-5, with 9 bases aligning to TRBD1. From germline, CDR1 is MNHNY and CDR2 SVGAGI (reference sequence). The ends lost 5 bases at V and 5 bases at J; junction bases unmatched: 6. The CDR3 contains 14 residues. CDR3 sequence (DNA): TGTGCCAGCAGTGACGGACAGGGGACGGAGACCCAGTACTTC. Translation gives CASSDGQGTETQYF.

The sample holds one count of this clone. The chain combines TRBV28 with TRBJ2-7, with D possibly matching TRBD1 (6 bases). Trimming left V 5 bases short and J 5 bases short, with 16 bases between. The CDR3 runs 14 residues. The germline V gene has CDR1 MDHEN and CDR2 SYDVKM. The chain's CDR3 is CASSTGRASNEQYF. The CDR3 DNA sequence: TGTGCCAGCAGTACAGGGAGAGCAAGTAACGAGCAGTACTTC.

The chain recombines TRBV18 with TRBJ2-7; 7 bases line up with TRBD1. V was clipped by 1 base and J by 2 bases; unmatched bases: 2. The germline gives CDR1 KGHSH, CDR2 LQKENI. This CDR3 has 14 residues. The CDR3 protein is CASSPRDRPYEQYF. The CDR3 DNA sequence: TGTGCCAGCTCACCACGGGACAGACCCTACGAGCAGTACTTC.

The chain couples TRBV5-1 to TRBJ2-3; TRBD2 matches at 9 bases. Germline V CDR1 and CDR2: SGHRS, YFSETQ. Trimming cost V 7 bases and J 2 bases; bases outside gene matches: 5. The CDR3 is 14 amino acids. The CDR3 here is CASGASGVTDTQYF. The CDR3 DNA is TGCGCCAGCGGGGCTAGCGGGGTCACAGATACGCAGTATTTT.

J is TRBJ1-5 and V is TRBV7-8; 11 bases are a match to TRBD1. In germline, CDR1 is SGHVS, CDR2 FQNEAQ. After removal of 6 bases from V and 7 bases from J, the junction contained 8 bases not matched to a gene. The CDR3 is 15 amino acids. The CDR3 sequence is CASSWGTGGGQPQHF. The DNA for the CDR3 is TGTGCCAGCAGTTGGGGGACAGGGGGTGGACAGCCCCAGCATTTT.

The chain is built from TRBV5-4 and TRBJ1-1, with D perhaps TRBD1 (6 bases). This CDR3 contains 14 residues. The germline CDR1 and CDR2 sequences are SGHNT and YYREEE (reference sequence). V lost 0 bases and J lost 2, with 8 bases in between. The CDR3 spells CASSLGGPNTEAFF. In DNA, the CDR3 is TGTGCCAGCAGCTTGGGGGGGCCTAACACTGAAGCTTTCTTT.

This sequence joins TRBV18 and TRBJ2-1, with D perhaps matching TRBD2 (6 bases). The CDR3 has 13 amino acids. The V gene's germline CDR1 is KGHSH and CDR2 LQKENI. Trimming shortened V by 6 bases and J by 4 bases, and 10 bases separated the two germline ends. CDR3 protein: CASSPGGYNEQFF. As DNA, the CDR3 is TGTGCCAGCTCTCCTGGGGGGTACAATGAGCAGTTCTTC. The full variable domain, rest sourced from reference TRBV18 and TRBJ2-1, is NAGVMQNPRHLVRRRGQEARLRCSPMKGHSHVYWYRQLPEEGLKFMVYLQKENIIDESGMPKERFSAEFPKEGPSILRIQQVVRGDSAAYFCASSPGGYNEQFFGPGTRLTVL.

CDR3 amino acids: CASTQDRANTEAFF. Here the CDR3 DNA reads TGTGCCAGCACCCAGGACAGGGCGAACACTGAAGCTTTCTTT. This chain connects TRBV28 to TRBJ1-1; 8 nucleotides align to TRBD1. The CDR3 runs to 14 residues. The germline gives CDR1 MDHEN, CDR2 SYDVKM. V gave up 7 bases and J gave up 1 base; unmatched junction bases: 5.

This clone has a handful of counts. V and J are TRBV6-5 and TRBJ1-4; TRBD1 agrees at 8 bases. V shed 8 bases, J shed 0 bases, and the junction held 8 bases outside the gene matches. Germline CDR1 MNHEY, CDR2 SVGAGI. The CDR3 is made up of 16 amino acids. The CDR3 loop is CASRSGTGATNEKLFF. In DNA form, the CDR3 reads TGTGCCAGCCGTTCCGGGACAGGTGCAACTAATGAAAAACTGTTTTTT.

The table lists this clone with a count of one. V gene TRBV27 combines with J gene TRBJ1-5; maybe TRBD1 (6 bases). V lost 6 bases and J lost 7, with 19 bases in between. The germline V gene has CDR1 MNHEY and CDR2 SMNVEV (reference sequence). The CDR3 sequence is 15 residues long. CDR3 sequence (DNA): TGTGCCAGCAGATATACCGGGACATTGGGGCAGCCCCAGCATTTT. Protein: CASRYTGTLGQPQHF.

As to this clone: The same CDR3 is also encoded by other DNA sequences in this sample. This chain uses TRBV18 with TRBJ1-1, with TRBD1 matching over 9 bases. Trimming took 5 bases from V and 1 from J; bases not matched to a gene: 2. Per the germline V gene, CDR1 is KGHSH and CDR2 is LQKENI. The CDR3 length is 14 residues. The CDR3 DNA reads TGTGCCAGCTCATCGGGACAGGGGAACACTGAAGCTTTCTTT. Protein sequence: CASSSGQGNTEAFF.

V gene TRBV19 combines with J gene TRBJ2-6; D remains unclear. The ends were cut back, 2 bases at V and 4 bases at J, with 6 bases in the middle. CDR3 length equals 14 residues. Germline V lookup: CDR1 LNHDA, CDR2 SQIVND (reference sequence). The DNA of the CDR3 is TGTGCCAGTAGTATAAGTCGGGGGGCCAACGTCCTGACTTTC. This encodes CASSISRGANVLTF.

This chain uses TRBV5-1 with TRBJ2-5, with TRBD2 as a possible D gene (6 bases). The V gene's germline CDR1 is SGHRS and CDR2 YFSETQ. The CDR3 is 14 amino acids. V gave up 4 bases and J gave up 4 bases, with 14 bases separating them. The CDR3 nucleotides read TGCGCCAGCAGCCGGGAGTTTCAGGGAGAGACCCAGTACTTC. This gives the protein CASSREFQGETQYF.

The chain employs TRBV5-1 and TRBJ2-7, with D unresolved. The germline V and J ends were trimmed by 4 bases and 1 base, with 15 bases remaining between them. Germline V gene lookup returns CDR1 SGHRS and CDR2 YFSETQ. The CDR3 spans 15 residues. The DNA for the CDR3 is TGCGCCAGCAGCCTGGCTGGACGGCCTTCCTACGAGCAGTACTTC. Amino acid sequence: CASSLAGRPSYEQYF.

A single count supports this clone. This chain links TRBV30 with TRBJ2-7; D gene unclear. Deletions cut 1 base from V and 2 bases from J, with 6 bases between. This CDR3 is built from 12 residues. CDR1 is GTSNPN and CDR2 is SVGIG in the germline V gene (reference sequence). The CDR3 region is CAWSDNTYEQYF. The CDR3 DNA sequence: TGTGCCTGGAGTGATAACACCTACGAGCAGTACTTC.

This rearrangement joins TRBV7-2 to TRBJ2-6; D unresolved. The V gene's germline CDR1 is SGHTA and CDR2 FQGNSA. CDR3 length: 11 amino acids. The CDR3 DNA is TGTGGCTTCCTCTTGGCCAACGTCCTGACTTTC. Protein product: CGFLLANVLTF. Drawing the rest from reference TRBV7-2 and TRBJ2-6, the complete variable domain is GAGVSQSPSNKVTEKGKDVELRCDPISGHTALYWYRQSLGQGLEFLIYFQGNSAPDKSGLPSDRFSAERTGGSVSTLTIQRTQQEDSAVYLCGFLLANVLTFGAGSRLTVL.

The CDR3 region has the DNA TGTGCCAGCAGCTTAAGCGGGGGCCTAGATACGCAGTATTTT. As protein: CASSLSGGLDTQYF. V and J are TRBV7-9 and TRBJ2-3, with 8 bases matching TRBD2. Germline-derived CDR1 and CDR2 are SEHNR and FQNEAQ (reference sequence). V lost 2 bases and J lost 5; bases outside the gene matches: 3. This CDR3 region has 14 residues.

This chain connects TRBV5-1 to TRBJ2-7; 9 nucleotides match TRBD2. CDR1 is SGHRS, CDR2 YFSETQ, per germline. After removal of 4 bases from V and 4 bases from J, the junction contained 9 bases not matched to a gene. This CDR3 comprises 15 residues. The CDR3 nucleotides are TGCGCCAGCAGCCTACTTAGCGGGGGAATTTACGAGCAGTACTTC. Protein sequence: CASSLLSGGIYEQYF.

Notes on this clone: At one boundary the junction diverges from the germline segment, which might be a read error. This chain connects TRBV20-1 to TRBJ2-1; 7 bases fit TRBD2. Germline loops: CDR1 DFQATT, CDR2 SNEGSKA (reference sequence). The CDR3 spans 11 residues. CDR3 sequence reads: CSASNVGGFLF. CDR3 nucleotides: TGCAGTGCTAGTAACGTCGGGGGGTTTCTCTTC.